The TCR beta chain described here comes from a study of cytomegalovirus exposure and HLA in healthy donors. The wider study: The 120 or so validation repertoires were reported in a later analysis to have been generated on the same platform as the roughly 670 first-cohort repertoires. Findings and caveats of the study: In vitro work confirmed that a few CMV-associated chains recognize CMV antigens. Cytomegalovirus status was reportedly diagnosed by the classifier with high specificity and sensitivity. Investigators reported around 150 TCR beta chains as tied to cytomegalovirus.

With 0 bases clipped from V and 10 bases from J, the junction kept 14 bases outside the gene matches. The CDR3 extends over 16 amino acids. Germline loops: CDR1 LGHNA, CDR2 YNFKEQ. Points on this clone: As yet, its antigen is unknown.

Assay: immunoSEQ multiplex PCR; the TCRdb copy retains only in-frame clones and omits some. The sample lists roughly 240,000 clones; around 87% were seen once. The TCR was taken from a man younger than 35 in good health and CMV-seronegative. Sequencing was performed on PBMCs. V is TRBV4-2 and J is TRBJ2-7; 8 bases fit TRBD2. CDR3 DNA: TGTGCCAGCAGCCAAGAGAAAAGTCTAGCGGGTGGATCACAGTACTTC. Amino acid sequence: CASSQEKSLAGGSQYF.